Listed here is a single TCR beta chain. These data belong to a study of blood T cell repertoires in COVID-19. In the study overall: PBMCs, B-cell-depleted T cells, or T cells were the source of the cDNA or gDNA that made up the material.

Per germline, CDR1 KGHDR and CDR2 SFDVKD. The CDR3 covers 13 residues. With 5 bases removed from V and 7 bases from J, the gap between germline ends came to 13 bases. Libraries were prepared by immunoSEQ multiplex PCR; TCRdb keeps only in-frame clonotypes and omits some of them. The repertoire holds approximately 390,000 clones, with roughly 89% as singletons. Sequencing used PBMCs or T cells enriched from blood (not recorded which). The clonotype originates from a woman between 45 and 65 years old who had recovered from COVID-19. The chain has TRBV24-1 and TRBJ1-2, with unresolved D. The CDR3 reads CATSGVGVGGYTF. DNA of the CDR3: TGTGCCACCAGTGGAGTGGGCGTGGGTGGCTACACCTTC.